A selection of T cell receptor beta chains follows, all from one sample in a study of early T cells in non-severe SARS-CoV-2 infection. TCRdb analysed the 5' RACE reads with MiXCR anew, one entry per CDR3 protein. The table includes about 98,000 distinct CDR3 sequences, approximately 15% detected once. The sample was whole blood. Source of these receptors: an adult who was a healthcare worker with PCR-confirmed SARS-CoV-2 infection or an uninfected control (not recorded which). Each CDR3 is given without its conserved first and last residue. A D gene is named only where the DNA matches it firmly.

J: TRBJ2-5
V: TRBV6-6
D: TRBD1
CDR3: ASSYPRDRGPEETQY

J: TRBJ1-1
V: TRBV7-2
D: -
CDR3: ASSFRAGEAF

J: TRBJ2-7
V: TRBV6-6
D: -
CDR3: ASSPQFPSGDFY

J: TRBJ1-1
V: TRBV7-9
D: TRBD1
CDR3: ASHLLLLRDRERSTEAF

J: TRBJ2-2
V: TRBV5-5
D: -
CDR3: ASSLVATLVNLGLTNTGELF

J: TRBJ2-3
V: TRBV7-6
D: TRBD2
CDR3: ASSPGLAGRTDTQY

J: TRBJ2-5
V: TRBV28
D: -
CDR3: ASNAGAGRQETQY

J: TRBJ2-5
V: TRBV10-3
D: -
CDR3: AISESAGQETQY

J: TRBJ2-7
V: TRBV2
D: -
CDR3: ASSEQGYEQY

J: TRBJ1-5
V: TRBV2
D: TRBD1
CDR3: ASSQGANQPQH

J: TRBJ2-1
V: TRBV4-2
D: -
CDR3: ASNQPRENEQF

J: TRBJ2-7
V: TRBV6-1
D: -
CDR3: ASSEIGPGPYEQY

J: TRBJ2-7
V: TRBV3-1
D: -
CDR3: ASSLSYEQY

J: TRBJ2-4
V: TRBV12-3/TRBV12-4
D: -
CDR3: ASSLLRLAKNIQY

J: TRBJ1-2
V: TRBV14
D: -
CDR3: ASSQIRESGYT

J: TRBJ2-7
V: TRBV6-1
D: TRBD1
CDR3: ASSDRQGLSEQY

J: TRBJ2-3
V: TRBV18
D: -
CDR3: ASSPPGTDTQY

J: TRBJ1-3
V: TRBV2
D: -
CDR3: ASHPRSSGNTIY

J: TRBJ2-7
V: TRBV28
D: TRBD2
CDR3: ASSLTSGSSYEQY

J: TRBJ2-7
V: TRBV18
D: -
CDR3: ASSSDTSYEQY

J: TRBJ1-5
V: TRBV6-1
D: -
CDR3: ASSSDRSNQPQH

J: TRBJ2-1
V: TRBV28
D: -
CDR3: ASSLGGGPRNEQF

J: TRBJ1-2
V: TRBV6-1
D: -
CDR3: ASSEGRNYGYT